This note documents a single T cell receptor (beta chain) sequence. The data belong to a study of shared clonotypes between healthy human individuals. V shed 8 bases and J 3 bases; nucleotides not matched to a gene: 3. The CDR3 contains 11 residues. Germline CDR1 SQVTM, CDR2 ANQGSEA. Sequencing used immunoSEQ multiplex PCR; TCRdb keeps in-frame clones, though not all of them. The sample shows around 370,000 clones, about 96% of them seen only once. The donors were adults (healthy and HIV-negative) with no recent acute infections or vaccinations. The sequence derives from a man aged 25-45 years in good health. The rearrangement joins TRBV29-1 to TRBJ2-7, with 8 bases matching TRBD1. Sequencing was carried out using memory CD8+ T cells sorted from blood. Subset here: CD45RO+ cells pooled with CCR7-negative TemRA cells. CDR3 loop: CSCTGGYEQYF. CDR3 sequence (DNA): TGCAGCTGTACAGGGGGCTACGAGCAGTACTTC.